This entry concerns a single TCR beta chain. Its antigen is unidentified. This entry comes from a study of cytomegalovirus exposure and HLA in healthy donors. Study overall: Unique TCR beta sequences numbering around 110 million came from about 179 million T cells in an earlier analysis. The early release's HLA-typed donors yielded 78 million or so unique TCRs. General study points: Earlier analysis found most TCR beta V segments productive about 87% or about 30% of the time. An ancestry cluster, one associated with Asian ancestry, reportedly showed fewer N-insertions than the approximately 670-donor mean in a later analysis.

Germline CDR1 reads SGHTA; CDR2 reads FQGNSA. With 3 bases clipped from V and 0 bases from J, the junction kept 5 bases outside the gene matches. The CDR3 spans 17 residues. 13 Jbeta primers and 60 Vbeta primers were used for the PCR. Measured with immunoSEQ multiplex PCR; TCRdb has only the in-frame clones, and not every one. The table includes approximately 140,000 clones, 76% detected once. The specimen sequenced was PBMCs. This chain joins TRBV7-2 and TRBJ2-5; TRBD2 matches at 12 bases. The sequence derives from a man aged 40-49 years in good health and CMV-seronegative. CDR3 sequence (DNA): TGTGCCAGCAGCTTGGGGGGGACTAGCGGGTACCAAGAGACCCAGTACTTC. Protein sequence: CASSLGGTSGYQETQYF.